A single sample is the source of the 20 T cell receptor beta chains below, sequenced in a study of T-cell reconstitution after alpha-beta-depleted transplantation in children. Construction of the TCRbeta library involved unique molecular identifiers. TCRdb re-called the PCR reads with MiXCR, one entry per CDR3 protein. This sample carries over 80,000 distinct CDR3 sequences, 23% of them seen once, and the ten largest clones take about a fifth. The source was PBMCs, collected before TCRalphabeta/CD19-depleted stem cell transplant. The receptors stem from a boy aged 2 to 10 with acute lymphoblastic leukemia, due to receive a stem cell transplant.

This clonotype was seen a handful of times. The rearrangement joins TRBV20-1 to TRBJ2-7, with no clear D. V was cut by 5 bases and J by 0 bases, with 14 bases left in between. This CDR3 comprises 14 residues. Germline assignment: CDR1 DFQATT and CDR2 SNEGSKA (reference sequence). The CDR3 protein is CSAGVGLVSYEQYF. CDR3 nucleotide sequence: TGCAGTGCTGGGGTCGGGCTAGTCTCCTACGAGCAGTACTTC.

The J gene is TRBJ1-5, the V gene TRBV6-5; 7 bases fit TRBD1. V was clipped by 4 bases and J by 4 bases; unmatched bases: 4. CDR3 length: 14 amino acids. The germline V gene encodes CDR1 MNHEY and CDR2 SVGAGI. In DNA, the CDR3 is TGTGCCAGCAGTTCTCAGGGGGTGAATCAGCCCCAGCATTTT. It yields the protein CASSSQGVNQPQHF.

There are a few counts of this clonotype. The chain joins TRBV6-1 to TRBJ1-2; tentatively, D is TRBD1 (5 bases). Trimming took 5 bases from V and 3 from J, leaving 19 bases between them. The CDR3 covers 16 residues. CDR1 and CDR2 (germline): MNHNS, SASEGT. The CDR3 loop is CASSKGIGRADYGYTF. CDR3 coding DNA: TGTGCCAGCAGTAAGGGGATCGGACGGGCAGACTATGGCTACACCTTC.

This clonotype was seen a handful of times. The V call is TRBV5-1, the J call TRBJ2-1; TRBD2 agrees at 8 bases. The CDR3 runs 15 residues. Per germline, CDR1 SGHRS and CDR2 YFSETQ. V lost 0 bases, J lost 7 bases, and 6 bases stayed unmatched. This chain's CDR3 is CASSLGSGTKNEQFF. In DNA form, the CDR3 reads TGCGCCAGCAGCTTGGGTAGCGGGACTAAGAATGAGCAGTTCTTC.

This clonotype was seen a few times. The genes are TRBV11-2 and TRBJ2-5; TRBD2 matches 8 bases. CDR3 length: 19 amino acids. The V gene's germline CDR1 is SGHAT and CDR2 FQNNGV. J lost 6 bases, V lost 2 bases, and 20 bases had no gene match. The CDR3 DNA reads TGTGCCAGCAGCTTAATGCGAATTGGCCTAGCGGGTGGGGAGAAGACCCAGTACTTC. It yields the protein CASSLMRIGLAGGEKTQYF. Supplemented by reference TRBV11-2 and TRBJ2-5, the full variable domain reads EAGVAQSPRYKIIEKRQSVAFWCNPISGHATLYWYQQILGQGPKLLIQFQNNGVVDDSQLPKDRFSAERLKGVDSTLKIQPAKLEDSAVYLCASSLMRIGLAGGEKTQYFGPGTRLLVL.

This clonotype showed up many times. The chain combines TRBV5-1 with TRBJ1-1, with TRBD1 matching over 8 bases. This CDR3 spans 17 amino acids. J was trimmed by 2 bases and V by 3 bases; bases with no gene match: 12. Germline V gives CDR1 SGHRS, CDR2 YFSETQ. The CDR3 loop is CASSSIPRQGLNTEAFF. CDR3 bases: TGCGCCAGCAGCTCCATACCCCGACAGGGGCTTAACACTGAAGCTTTCTTT.

The chain links TRBV14 to TRBJ2-3; D call uncertain. This CDR3 spans 13 amino acids. Looked up from germline, CDR1 is SGHDN and CDR2 is FVKESK. V shed 4 bases and J shed 8 bases, with 13 bases lying between them. CDR3 bases: TGTGCCAGCAGCCCTAGTATGGATGGTACGCAGTATTTT. It specifies CASSPSMDGTQYF. Filled out from reference TRBV14 and TRBJ2-3, the complete variable domain reads EAGVTQFPSHSVIEKGQTVTLRCDPISGHDNLYWYRRVMGKEIKFLLHFVKESKQDESGMPNNRFLAERTGGTYSTLKVQPAELEDSGVYFCASSPSMDGTQYFGPGTRLTVL.

This clonotype was observed a handful of times. V usage is TRBV28 and J usage is TRBJ2-1; D gene ambiguous. The CDR3 spans 11 residues. V lost 10 bases to trimming and J lost 9 bases, with 13 bases between them. Looked up from germline, CDR1 is MDHEN and CDR2 is SYDVKM. The CDR3 reads CAIEDRAEQFF. The DNA of the CDR3 is TGTGCCATTGAAGATCGCGCTGAGCAGTTCTTC.

The V call is TRBV5-1, the J call TRBJ2-5; weak D call: TRBD1 (6 bases). V dropped 2 bases and J dropped 1 base, with 9 bases sitting between them. CDR1 and CDR2 (germline): SGHRS, YFSETQ. The CDR3 has 14 residues. CDR3 residues: CASSFPGVQETQYF. The DNA for the CDR3 is TGCGCCAGCAGCTTTCCAGGGGTCCAAGAGACCCAGTACTTC.

The J gene is TRBJ1-5, the V gene TRBV20-1; tentative D call: TRBD1 (5 bases). V shed 4 bases and J shed 6 bases, with 13 bases lying between them. This CDR3 spans 13 amino acids. Germline V gene sequence: CDR1 DFQATT, CDR2 SNEGSKA (reference sequence). CDR3 DNA sequence: TGCAGTGCTAATAAGGGCGGGGGTCAGCCCCAGCATTTT. It codes for CSANKGGGQPQHF.

This clonotype showed up just a few times. This sequence joins TRBV29-1 and TRBJ2-1, with D possibly being TRBD2 (6 bases). Germline CDR1 reads SQVTM; CDR2 reads ANQGSEA. This CDR3 is 13 amino acids long. The ends were cut back, 5 bases at V and 6 bases at J, with 14 bases in the middle. CDR3 region: CSVRSGTPNEQFF. In nucleotides, the CDR3 is TGCAGCGTTAGATCCGGGACTCCCAATGAGCAGTTCTTC.

This clonotype was recorded many times. This sequence joins TRBV29-1 and TRBJ1-2; D not certain. Trimming removed 7 bases from V and 2 bases from J, with 14 bases in between. The length of the CDR3 is 13 residues. Germline V lookup: CDR1 SQVTM, CDR2 ANQGSEA. As DNA, the CDR3 is TGCAGCGGTGGACCAGATTACAACTATGGCTACACCTTC. It translates to CSGGPDYNYGYTF.

This clonotype was seen a handful of times. The CDR3 DNA reads as TGTGCCAGCAGTTTGGGCGGTTGGGCCCAGTACTTC. This gives the protein CASSLGGWAQYF. The V call is TRBV28, the J call TRBJ2-5; D uncertain. CDR1 MDHEN and CDR2 SYDVKM come from the germline V gene. Trimming took off 3 bases at V and 9 bases at J, with 11 bases between the two ends. This CDR3 is built from 12 residues. The full variable domain, completed using reference TRBV28 and TRBJ2-5, is DVKVTQSSRYLVKRTGEKVFLECVQDMDHENMFWYRQDPGLGLRLIYFSYDVKMKEKGDIPEGYSVSREKKERFSLILESASTNQTSMYLCASSLGGWAQYFGPGTRLLVL.

The chain links TRBV30 to TRBJ2-7; D uncertain. Germline values: CDR1 GTSNPN, CDR2 SVGIG (reference sequence). Trimming took 4 bases from V and 0 from J, leaving 13 bases between them. The CDR3 consists of 14 residues. Here the CDR3 reads CAWMKGRSSYEQYF. The DNA for the CDR3 is TGTGCCTGGATGAAAGGCAGAAGCTCCTACGAGCAGTACTTC.

This chain links TRBV7-9 with TRBJ2-2; the D gene is possibly TRBD1 (6 bases). CDR1 SEHNR and CDR2 FQNEAQ come from the germline V gene (reference sequence). V shed 5 bases and J shed 3 bases, with 16 bases lying between them. This CDR3 comprises 16 residues. CDR3 bases: TGTGCCAGCAGCCCGGTAGGGGGACGGTACACCGGGGAGCTGTTTTTT. Translated, it gives CASSPVGGRYTGELFF.

This clonotype has a handful of counts. The genes are TRBV27 and TRBJ2-7; maybe TRBD2 (6 bases). This CDR3 region has 12 residues. Germline assignment: CDR1 MNHEY and CDR2 SMNVEV (reference sequence). Deletions cut 0 bases from V and 6 bases from J, with 6 bases between. The CDR3 coding sequence is TGTGCCAGCAGTTTATCGGGGGGCGAGCAGTACTTC. Its translation is CASSLSGGEQYF.

This clonotype was found a few times. The CDR3 reads CASTPPQRGNEQFF. The CDR3 DNA is TGTGCCAGCACCCCTCCGCAGCGGGGGAATGAGCAGTTCTTC. The chain carries TRBV6-5 and TRBJ2-1; 8 nucleotides align to TRBD2. CDR1 and CDR2 (germline): MNHEY, SVGAGI. The CDR3 has 14 residues. After removal of 7 bases from V and 7 bases from J, the junction contained 9 bases not matched to a gene.

This rearrangement joins TRBV5-1 to TRBJ1-5; possibly TRBD1 for D (5 bases). Looked up from germline, CDR1 is SGHRS and CDR2 is YFSETQ. Trimming left V 0 bases short and J 5 bases short, with 12 bases between. The CDR3 runs to 15 residues. CDR3 loop: CASSLDWGPDQPQHF. CDR3 coding DNA: TGCGCCAGCAGCTTGGATTGGGGCCCAGATCAGCCCCAGCATTTT. The full variable domain, rest sourced from reference TRBV5-1 and TRBJ1-5, is KAGVTQTPRYLIKTRGQQVTLSCSPISGHRSVSWYQQTPGQGLQFLFEYFSETQRNKGNFPGRFSGRQFSNSRSEMNVSTLELGDSALYLCASSLDWGPDQPQHFGDGTRLSIL.

The V and J genes are TRBV9 and TRBJ2-4; tentatively, D is TRBD1 or TRBD2 (5 bases each). Trimming left V 4 bases short and J 6 bases short, with 17 bases between. The CDR3 loop spans 15 amino acids. Germline-derived CDR1 and CDR2 are SGDLS and YYNGEE. The CDR3 bases are TGTGCCAGCAGCCCAAGGGACCTCGAGGGAAACATTCAGTACTTC. It translates to CASSPRDLEGNIQYF.

This clonotype was seen a handful of times. This could be a read error, since a much larger clone is one nucleotide away. The genes are TRBV28 and TRBJ2-1; D uncertain. Looked up from germline, CDR1 is MDHEN and CDR2 is SYDVKM. CDR3 size: 12 residues. V gave up 2 bases and J gave up 5 bases, with 4 bases separating them. CDR3 loop: CASSLTNNEQFF. The CDR3 coding sequence is TGTGCCAGCAGTTTAACCAACAATGAGCAGTTCTTC. Full variable domain (outside the CDR3, taken from reference TRBV28 and TRBJ2-1): DVKVTQSSRYLVKRTGEKVFLECVQDMDHENMFWYRQDPGLGLRLIYFSYDVKMKEKGDIPEGYSVSREKKERFSLILESASTNQTSMYLCASSLTNNEQFFGPGTRLTVL.